The text below deals with one T cell receptor (beta chain). The CDR3 is 14 amino acids. After removal of 3 bases from V and 5 bases from J, the junction contained 4 bases not matched to a gene. Germline V gives CDR1 SEHNR, CDR2 FQNEAQ (reference sequence). Survey-level TCR beta sequencing used the immunoSEQ assay. TCRdb keeps only in-frame clones here, not all; method: immunoSEQ multiplex PCR. The sample has 60,000 to 85,000 clones, around 93% seen once. Sequencing used PBMCs. The sequence was collected from a man in his forties or fifties with rheumatoid arthritis. This sequence joins TRBV7-9 and TRBJ1-3, with TRBD1 identical over 7 bases. CDR3 loop: CASSLGTVRNTIYF. For the CDR3, the DNA is TGTGCCAGCAGCTTGGGGACAGTAAGAAACACCATATATTTT.